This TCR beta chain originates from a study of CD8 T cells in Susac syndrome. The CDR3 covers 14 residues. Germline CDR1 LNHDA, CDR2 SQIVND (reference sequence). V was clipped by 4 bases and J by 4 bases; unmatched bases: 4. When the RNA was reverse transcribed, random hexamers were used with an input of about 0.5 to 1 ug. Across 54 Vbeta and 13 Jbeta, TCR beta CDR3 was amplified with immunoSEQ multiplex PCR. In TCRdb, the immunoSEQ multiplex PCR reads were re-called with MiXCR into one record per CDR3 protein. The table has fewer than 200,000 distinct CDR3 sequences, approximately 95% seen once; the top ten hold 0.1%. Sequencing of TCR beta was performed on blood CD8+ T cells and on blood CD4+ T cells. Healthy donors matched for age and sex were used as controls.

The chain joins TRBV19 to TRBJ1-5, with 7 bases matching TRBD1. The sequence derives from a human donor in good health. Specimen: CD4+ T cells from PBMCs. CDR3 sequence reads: CASSRQGVNQPQHF. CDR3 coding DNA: TGTGCCAGTAGTAGGCAGGGGGTAAATCAGCCCCAGCATTTT.